This T cell receptor beta chain was captured by sequencing in a study of post-analysis software for immune sequencing data. Study results and limitations: Patients showed TRBV5-6, TRBV5-1 and TRBV20-1 among five TRBV segments more frequent than in controls.

About this clonotype itself: As yet, its antigen is unknown.

Tagging with unique molecular identifiers was a feature of the TCR beta cDNA libraries. TCRdb reprocessed the PCR reads with MiXCR, giving one entry per CDR3 protein. Of roughly 800,000 distinct CDR3 sequences in the sample, 25% to 30% were seen once. CDR1 DFQATT and CDR2 SNEGSKA come from the germline V gene (reference sequence). The V gene end was trimmed by 5 bases and the J gene end by 5 bases; junction bases not matched to a gene: 8. CDR3 size: 14 residues. The sequencing sample was made of blood. This chain links TRBV20-1 with TRBJ1-5; 8 bases fit TRBD1. The source is a girl aged 10 to 17 with multiple sclerosis. DNA of the CDR3: TGCAGTGCTGAACAGGGGGTATGGGATCAGCCCCAGCATTTT. Translating it yields CSAEQGVWDQPQHF.